This TCR beta chain appears in the sequencing data of a study of blood T cells in healthy people across ages. They isolated at least 6 million PBMCs from each sample. Together with a sample-barcoded 5' primer, a J-beta primer mix was included in a second PCR lasting about 7 to 11 cycles. Each CDR3 protein gets one entry after TCRdb re-called the 5' RACE reads with MiXCR. The profile shows approximately 670,000 distinct CDR3 sequences, less than 45% of them singletons. The CDR3 consists of 17 residues. With 2 bases removed from V and 7 bases from J, the gap between germline ends came to 24 bases. Looked up from germline, CDR1 is KGHSH and CDR2 is LQKENI.

Material: blood. This TCR was sampled from an elderly man in good health. The chain employs TRBV18 and TRBJ2-7; a weak D match, TRBD2 (6 bases). The DNA for the CDR3 is TGTGCCAGCTCACCATTTGCGGGGCCACCTCCAAACAATGAGCAGTACTTC. Its protein product is CASSPFAGPPPNNEQYF. Using reference TRBV18 and TRBJ2-7 for the parts outside the CDR3, the full variable domain is NAGVMQNPRHLVRRRGQEARLRCSPMKGHSHVYWYRQLPEEGLKFMVYLQKENIIDESGMPKERFSAEFPKEGPSILRIQQVVRGDSAAYFCASSPFAGPPPNNEQYFGPGTRLTVT.